The 28 T cell receptor beta chains reported below all come from one sample, sequenced in a study of Graves' ophthalmopathy and Graves' hyperthyroidism. CDR3 regions of TCR beta were amplified from RNA transcripts. HTBI-primed RT-PCR formed the first round, and a multiplex PCR formed the second. TCRdb reprocessed the multiplex PCR reads via MiXCR and lists one record per CDR3 protein. Counted here are over a million distinct CDR3 sequences, roughly two fifths occurring once; the ten biggest clones make up more than 9.5%. The specimen sequenced was peripheral blood or thyroid tissue (not recorded which). These receptors were taken from an adult man with Graves' hyperthyroidism.

This clonotype was counted ten times or more. J is TRBJ2-7 and V is TRBV7-6; D is unclear. CDR1 SGHVS and CDR2 FNYEAQ come from the germline V gene. V lost 5 bases and J 0 bases, leaving 11 bases between the germline ends. The CDR3 totals 14 residues. The CDR3: CASSVQLLSYEQYF. The CDR3 DNA reads as TGTGCCAGCAGCGTTCAGCTTCTCTCCTACGAGCAGTACTTC.

The chain is built from TRBV9 and TRBJ2-2; 11 bases match TRBD2. The CDR3 has 16 residues. With 0 bases clipped from V and 7 bases from J, the junction kept 5 bases outside the gene matches. Germline CDR1 SGDLS, CDR2 YYNGEE. CDR3 coding DNA: TGTGCCAGCAGCGTAGCCACTAGCGGGAGCTTCGGGGAGCTGTTTTTT. It yields the protein CASSVATSGSFGELFF.

The table lists this clonotype with many counts. The chain links TRBV5-1 to TRBJ1-5, with D uncertain. The V end was cut by 5 bases, the J end by 6 bases, with 18 bases between. The CDR3 is 15 amino acids. Germline V gene sequence: CDR1 SGHRS, CDR2 YFSETQ. The CDR3 DNA reads as TGCGCCAGCAGTCTGGATGGCGGGTATCGTCAGCCCCAGCATTTT. Translation: CASSLDGGYRQPQHF.

This clonotype was detected many times. The gene calls are TRBV7-2 and TRBJ1-4; tentatively, D is TRBD1 (6 bases). The length of the CDR3 is 15 residues. V dropped 1 base and J dropped 7 bases, with 13 bases sitting between them. The V gene's germline CDR1 is SGHTA and CDR2 FQGNSA. CDR3 coding DNA: TGTGCCAGCAGCTTAGACCAAGGACAGTTTGAAAAACTGTTTTTT. As protein: CASSLDQGQFEKLFF. The complete variable domain, with remaining parts taken from reference TRBV7-2 and TRBJ1-4, reads GAGVSQSPSNKVTEKGKDVELRCDPISGHTALYWYRQSLGQGLEFLIYFQGNSAPDKSGLPSDRFSAERTGGSVSTLTIQRTQQEDSAVYLCASSLDQGQFEKLFFGSGTQLSVL.

The chain combines TRBV24-1 with TRBJ1-2; TRBD1 agrees at 10 bases. After removal of 9 bases from V and 2 bases from J, the junction contained 5 bases not matched to a gene. Germline lookup yields CDR1 KGHDR and CDR2 SFDVKD. This CDR3 comprises 14 residues. The CDR3 loop reads CATGDRGLNYGYTF. Written as DNA, the CDR3 is TGTGCCACCGGGGACAGGGGTTTGAACTATGGCTACACCTTC.

V and J are TRBV10-3 and TRBJ1-6; 11 nucleotides line up with TRBD1. Germline trimming cut 2 bases from V and 9 bases from J; bases unmatched to any gene: 6. The CDR3 is 16 residues long. The germline V gene has CDR1 ENHRY and CDR2 SYGVKD. As DNA, the CDR3 is TGTGCCATCAGTGAGGGGACAGGGGGTTATGGTTCACCCCTCCACTTT. Translating gives CAISEGTGGYGSPLHF.

The rearrangement links TRBV5-5 to TRBJ2-7; 8 bases map to TRBD2. This CDR3 contains 15 residues. Trimming removed 1 base from V and 4 bases from J; junction bases left unmatched: 7. Per germline, CDR1 SGHKS and CDR2 YYEKEE (reference sequence). The CDR3 region is CASSLFSGSSYEQYF. DNA for the CDR3: TGTGCCAGCAGCTTGTTCAGCGGGAGTTCGTACGAGCAGTACTTC. Variable domain in full (rest from reference TRBV5-5 and TRBJ2-7): DAGVTQSPTHLIKTRGQQVTLRCSPISGHKSVSWYQQVLGQGPQFIFQYYEKEERGRGNFPDRFSARQFPNYSSELNVNALLLGDSALYLCASSLFSGSSYEQYFGPGTRLTVT.

The V call is TRBV3-1, the J call TRBJ2-7; 11 nucleotides match TRBD2. Germline CDR1 is LGHDT and CDR2 is YNNKEL (reference sequence). There are 15 residues in the CDR3. V gave up 4 bases and J gave up 6 bases; unmatched junction bases: 8. DNA for the CDR3: TGTGCCAGCAGCCGACTAGCGGGAAATCGAGGCGAGCAGTACTTC. Its protein product is CASSRLAGNRGEQYF.

This clonotype showed up many times. V usage is TRBV20-1 and J usage is TRBJ2-5, with D possibly TRBD1 on 5 matching bases. Looked up from germline, CDR1 is DFQATT and CDR2 is SNEGSKA (reference sequence). V gave up 5 bases and J gave up 2 bases, with 15 bases separating them. The CDR3 loop spans 14 amino acids. CDR3 nucleotides: TGCAGTGCTTCGAAGGGGTGGGAACAAGAGACCCAGTACTTC. Amino acids: CSASKGWEQETQYF.

This clonotype was seen many times. The chain recombines TRBV6-6 with TRBJ2-7; 7 nucleotides line up with TRBD1. V was clipped by 6 bases and J by 2 bases; unmatched bases: 4. This CDR3 spans 13 amino acids. CDR1 and CDR2 from the germline V gene are MNHNY and SVGAGI (reference sequence). For the CDR3, the DNA is TGTGCCAGCAGAACCGGACAGGCCTACGAGCAGTACTTC. This sequence encodes CASRTGQAYEQYF.

The V and J genes are TRBV7-2 and TRBJ2-1, with 7 positions matching TRBD2. The CDR3 sequence is 12 residues long. CDR1 is SGHTA, CDR2 FQGNSA, per germline. The V gene end was trimmed by 7 bases and the J gene end by 9 bases; junction bases not matched to a gene: 6. CDR3 sequence (DNA): TGTGCCAGCACCACACCGGGGGGTGAGCAGTTCTTC. Amino acids: CASTTPGGEQFF.

This clonotype was detected ten times or more. The V gene is TRBV5-5, the J gene TRBJ1-5; D is uncertain. Per germline, CDR1 SGHKS and CDR2 YYEKEE (reference sequence). V lost 0 bases, J lost 3 bases, and 13 bases lay in between. The CDR3 length is 16 residues. The DNA for the CDR3 is TGTGCCAGCAGCTTGGGTACGCTTCAGTCCAATCAGCCCCAGCATTTT. It encodes CASSLGTLQSNQPQHF.

The V and J genes are TRBV5-1 and TRBJ1-2, with 7 nucleotides matching TRBD1. The CDR3 loop spans 16 amino acids. The germline V gene has CDR1 SGHRS and CDR2 YFSETQ. The V gene end was trimmed by 5 bases and the J gene end by 4 bases; junction bases not matched to a gene: 14. CDR3 coding DNA: TGCGCCAGCAGAATAAGCCCTCCGGACAGGCTCTATGGCTACACCTTC. This sequence encodes CASRISPPDRLYGYTF.

The J gene is TRBJ2-5, the V gene TRBV7-8; the match to TRBD2 covers 7 bases. In germline, CDR1 is SGHVS, CDR2 FQNEAQ. The length of the CDR3 is 16 residues. Trimming removed 2 bases from V and 2 bases from J; junction bases left unmatched: 8. This CDR3 reads CASSLRPGGGQETQYF. DNA for the CDR3: TGTGCCAGCAGCTTACGGCCGGGAGGAGGTCAAGAGACCCAGTACTTC.

This clonotype was seen a handful of times. V and J are TRBV6-5 and TRBJ2-5; TRBD2 aligns across 11 bases. Gene TRBJ2-1 matches the end of the DNA better, so the J call may be wrong. The germline V gene encodes CDR1 MNHEY and CDR2 SVGAGI. This CDR3 has 15 residues. The DNA for the CDR3 is TGTGCCAGCAGTTTGTCTAGCGGGAGGAGCGGTGAGCAGTTCTTC. Translation: CASSLSSGRSGEQFF.

The V gene is TRBV20-1, the J gene TRBJ2-2; D is perhaps TRBD1 or TRBD2 (5 bases each). The V end lost 6 bases, the J end lost 4 bases, and 15 bases lay between the germline ends. This CDR3 spans 14 amino acids. Germline CDR1 reads DFQATT; CDR2 reads SNEGSKA (reference sequence). Written as DNA, the CDR3 is TGCAGTGCAGGGACCGGGATCGCCACCGGGGAGCTGTTTTTT. This encodes CSAGTGIATGELFF.

This clonotype was detected only a few times. The V gene is TRBV24-1, the J gene TRBJ2-3, with D perhaps TRBD1 (5 bases). V gave up 5 bases and J gave up 0 bases, with 11 bases separating them. CDR1 KGHDR and CDR2 SFDVKD come from the germline V gene. The CDR3 sequence is 15 residues long. The CDR3 sequence is CATSVGASSTDTQYF. The CDR3 DNA reads as TGTGCCACCAGTGTAGGGGCCTCTAGCACAGATACGCAGTATTTT.

The chain is built from TRBV7-9 and TRBJ2-2; D possibly corresponds to TRBD2 (6 bases). The ends were cut back, 5 bases at V and 2 bases at J, with 21 bases in the middle. Germline-derived CDR1 and CDR2 are SEHNR and FQNEAQ (reference sequence). The length of the CDR3 is 18 residues. The CDR3 DNA reads as TGTGCCAGCAGCGCACCGGGACTGGGGTTCGGTAACACCGGGGAGCTGTTTTTT. It specifies CASSAPGLGFGNTGELFF. Based on the CDR3 plus reference TRBV7-9 and TRBJ2-2, the full variable domain is DTGVSQNPRHKITKRGQNVTFRCDPISEHNRLYWYRQTLGQGPEFLTYFQNEAQLEKSRLLSDRFSAERPKGSFSTLEIQRTEQGDSAMYLCASSAPGLGFGNTGELFFGEGSRLTVL.

The gene calls are TRBV3-2 and TRBJ2-7; TRBD2 was called by the table and not checked on the DNA. TRBV3-2 is an annotated pseudogene. The CDR3 has 16 residues. CDR3 sequence reads: CASSQAPSLHRYEQYF. CDR3 in DNA: TGTGCCAGCAGCCAAGCCCCTAGTCTCCATCGGTACGAGCAGTACTTC.

Concerning this clonotype: A much larger clone is a single base away; this may be a read error. The chain recombines TRBV9 with TRBJ1-1; possibly TRBD1 for D (5 bases). Germline V gene sequence: CDR1 SGDLS, CDR2 YYNGEE. Trimming stripped 3 bases from V and 0 bases from J, with 12 bases between. The CDR3 sequence is 15 residues long. The DNA for the CDR3 is TGTGCCAGCAGCGAGGAGGGACGAATGAACACTGAAGCTTTCTTT. Its translation is CASSEEGRMNTEAFF.

There are many counts of this clonotype. V and J are TRBV25-1 and TRBJ1-1; no definite D call. The CDR3 sequence is 12 residues long. V was trimmed by 4 bases and J by 7 bases, leaving 10 bases between them. Germline loops: CDR1 MGHDK, CDR2 SYGVNS. The CDR3 loop is CASSAGEVEAFF. For the CDR3, the DNA is TGTGCCAGCAGTGCCGGGGAGGTTGAAGCTTTCTTT.

This clonotype has ten or more counts. The chain recombines TRBV7-6 with TRBJ2-5; D is ambiguous. In germline, CDR1 is SGHVS, CDR2 FNYEAQ. The CDR3 spans 15 residues. Trimming took off 1 base at V and 0 bases at J, with 9 bases between the two ends. In DNA, the CDR3 is TGTGCCAGCAGCTTAGAACCTAGGGACCAAGAGACCCAGTACTTC. Its protein product is CASSLEPRDQETQYF.

In its sample, this clonotype was seen many times. The chain has TRBV10-3 and TRBJ2-3, with 8 bases matching TRBD1. The V gene end was trimmed by 3 bases and the J gene end by 6 bases; junction bases not matched to a gene: 8. The CDR3 totals 15 residues. Germline loops: CDR1 ENHRY, CDR2 SYGVKD. CDR3 sequence (DNA): TGTGCCATCAGTGACCGACAGGGGTTTAGGGATACGCAGTATTTT. It specifies CAISDRQGFRDTQYF.

At least ten counts were recorded for this clonotype. The chain joins TRBV7-9 to TRBJ1-2, with D unclear. The CDR3 totals 14 residues. Trimming cost V 3 bases and J 2 bases, with 10 bases left between them. The germline CDR1 and CDR2 sequences are SEHNR and FQNEAQ (reference sequence). The CDR3 region is CASSFSSRNYGYTF. The CDR3 region has the DNA TGTGCCAGCAGCTTTTCGTCGCGGAACTATGGCTACACCTTC.

The CDR3 protein is CASSLEGVAGKNTGELFF. CDR3 coding DNA: TGTGCCAGCAGCTTAGAGGGGGTGGCAGGCAAGAACACCGGGGAGCTGTTTTTT. This chain joins TRBV11-2 and TRBJ2-2; D may be TRBD1 or TRBD2 (5 bases each). Germline assignment: CDR1 SGHAT and CDR2 FQNNGV. This CDR3 has 18 amino acids. V was trimmed by 0 bases and J by 1 base, leaving 15 bases between them. Looking up the rest from reference TRBV11-2 and TRBJ2-2 gives the full variable domain: EAGVAQSPRYKIIEKRQSVAFWCNPISGHATLYWYQQILGQGPKLLIQFQNNGVVDDSQLPKDRFSAERLKGVDSTLKIQPAKLEDSAVYLCASSLEGVAGKNTGELFFGEGSRLTVL.

Only a few counts were recorded for this clonotype. The chain combines TRBV12-3 or TRBV12-4 with TRBJ1-6, with TRBD1 matching over 9 bases. The V gene end was trimmed by 4 bases and the J gene end by 10 bases; junction bases not matched to a gene: 8. The CDR3 is 15 amino acids. CDR3 residues: CASSSSGQGPSPLHF. Written as DNA, the CDR3 is TGTGCCAGCAGTTCCTCGGGACAGGGTCCGTCACCCCTCCACTTT.

This clonotype was found many times. The chain employs TRBV29-1 and TRBJ1-5; 10 bases fit TRBD1. The CDR3 is 14 amino acids. Germline-derived CDR1 and CDR2 are SQVTM and ANQGSEA. The V segment lost 6 bases and the J segment 3 bases; nucleotides outside the gene matches: 5. DNA of the CDR3: TGCAGCGTAGCCGGGACAGGGGCCAATCAGCCCCAGCATTTT. Protein: CSVAGTGANQPQHF.

This clonotype was counted a few times. This sequence joins TRBV12-3 or TRBV12-4 and TRBJ1-1; weak D call: TRBD1 (6 bases). This CDR3 region has 12 residues. V lost 3 bases and J 10 bases, leaving 12 bases between the germline ends. CDR3 residues: CASSFRRGGAFF. In DNA, the CDR3 is TGTGCCAGCAGTTTCCGTAGAGGGGGAGCTTTCTTT.